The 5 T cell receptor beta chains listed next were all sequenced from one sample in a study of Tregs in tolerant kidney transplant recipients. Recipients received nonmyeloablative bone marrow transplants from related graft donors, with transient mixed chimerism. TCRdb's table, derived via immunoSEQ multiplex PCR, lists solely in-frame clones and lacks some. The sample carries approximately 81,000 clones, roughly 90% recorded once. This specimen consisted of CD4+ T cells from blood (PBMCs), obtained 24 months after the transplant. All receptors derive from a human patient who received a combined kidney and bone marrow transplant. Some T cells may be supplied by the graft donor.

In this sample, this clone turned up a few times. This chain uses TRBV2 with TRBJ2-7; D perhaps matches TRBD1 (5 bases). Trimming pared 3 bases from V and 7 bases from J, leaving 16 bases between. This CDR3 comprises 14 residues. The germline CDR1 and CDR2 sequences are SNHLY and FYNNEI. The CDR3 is CASSDRTRVGEQYF. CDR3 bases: TGTGCCAGCAGTGATCGGACAAGGGTGGGAGAGCAGTACTTC.

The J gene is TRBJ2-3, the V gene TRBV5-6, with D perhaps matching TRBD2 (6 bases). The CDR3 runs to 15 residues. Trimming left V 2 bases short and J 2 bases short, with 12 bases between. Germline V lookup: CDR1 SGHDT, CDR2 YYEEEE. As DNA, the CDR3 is TGTGCCAGCAGCTTCCGGGAGTCCTCCACAGATACGCAGTATTTT. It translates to CASSFRESSTDTQYF.

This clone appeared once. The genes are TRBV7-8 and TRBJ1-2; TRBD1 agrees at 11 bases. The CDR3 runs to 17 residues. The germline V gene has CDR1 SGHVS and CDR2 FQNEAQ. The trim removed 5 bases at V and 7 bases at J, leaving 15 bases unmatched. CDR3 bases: TGTGCCAGCAGCCCAAGGAGGGGACAGGGGGGATTGGTTGGCTACACCTTC. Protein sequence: CASSPRRGQGGLVGYTF.

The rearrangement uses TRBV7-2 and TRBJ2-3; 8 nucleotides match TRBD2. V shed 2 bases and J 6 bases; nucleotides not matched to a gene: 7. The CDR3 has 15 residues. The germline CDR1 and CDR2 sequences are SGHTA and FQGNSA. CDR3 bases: TGTGCCAGCAGCTTATCCACGACTAGCGTCGATACGCAGTATTTT. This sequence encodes CASSLSTTSVDTQYF. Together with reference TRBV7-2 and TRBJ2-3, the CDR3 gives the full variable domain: GAGVSQSPSNKVTEKGKDVELRCDPISGHTALYWYRQSLGQGLEFLIYFQGNSAPDKSGLPSDRFSAERTGGSVSTLTIQRTQQEDSAVYLCASSLSTTSVDTQYFGPGTRLTVL.

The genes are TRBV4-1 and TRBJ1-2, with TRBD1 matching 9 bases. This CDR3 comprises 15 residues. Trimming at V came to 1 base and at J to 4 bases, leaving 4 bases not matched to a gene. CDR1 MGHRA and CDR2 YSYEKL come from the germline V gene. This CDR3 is CASSQVQDRGYGYTF. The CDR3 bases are TGCGCCAGCAGCCAAGTCCAGGACAGGGGCTATGGCTACACCTTC.